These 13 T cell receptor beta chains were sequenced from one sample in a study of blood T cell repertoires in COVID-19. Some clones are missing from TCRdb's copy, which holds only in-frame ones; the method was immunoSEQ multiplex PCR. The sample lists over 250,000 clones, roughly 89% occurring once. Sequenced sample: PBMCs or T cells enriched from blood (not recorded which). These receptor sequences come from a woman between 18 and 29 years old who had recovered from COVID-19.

CDR3: CASSLFRGRTGNTIYF. The CDR3 coding sequence is TGTGCCAGCAGCTTATTTCGGGGGAGGACTGGAAACACCATATATTTT. The rearrangement links TRBV7-9 to TRBJ1-3; D may be TRBD1 (5 bases). CDR3 length equals 16 residues. Germline CDR1 and CDR2: SEHNR and FQNEAQ (reference sequence). V lost 2 bases, J lost 2 bases, and 13 bases lay in between.

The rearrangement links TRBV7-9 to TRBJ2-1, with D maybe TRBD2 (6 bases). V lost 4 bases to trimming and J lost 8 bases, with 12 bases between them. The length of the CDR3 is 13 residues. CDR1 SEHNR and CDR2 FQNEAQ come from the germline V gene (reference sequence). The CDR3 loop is CASSSPPGDEQFF. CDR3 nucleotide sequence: TGTGCCAGCAGCTCCCCGCCGGGGGATGAGCAGTTCTTC. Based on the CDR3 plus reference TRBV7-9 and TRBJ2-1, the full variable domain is DTGVSQNPRHKITKRGQNVTFRCDPISEHNRLYWYRQTLGQGPEFLTYFQNEAQLEKSRLLSDRFSAERPKGSFSTLEIQRTEQGDSAMYLCASSSPPGDEQFFGPGTRLTVL.

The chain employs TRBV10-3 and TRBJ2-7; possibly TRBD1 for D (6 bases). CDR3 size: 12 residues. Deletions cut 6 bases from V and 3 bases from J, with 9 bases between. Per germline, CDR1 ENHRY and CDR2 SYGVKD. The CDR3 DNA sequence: TGTGCCATCAGGGACAGCGTCTACGAGCAGTACTTC. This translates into CAIRDSVYEQYF.

CDR3 DNA sequence: TGCGCCAGCAGCTCAAGCTGGGGGGAGGTCTCCTACAATGAGCAGTTCTTC. This encodes CASSSSWGEVSYNEQFF. The J gene is TRBJ2-1, the V gene TRBV4-1; D is possibly TRBD2 (6 bases). Trimming left V 5 bases short and J 0 bases short, with 17 bases between. Germline V gene lookup returns CDR1 MGHRA and CDR2 YSYEKL. There are 17 residues in the CDR3.

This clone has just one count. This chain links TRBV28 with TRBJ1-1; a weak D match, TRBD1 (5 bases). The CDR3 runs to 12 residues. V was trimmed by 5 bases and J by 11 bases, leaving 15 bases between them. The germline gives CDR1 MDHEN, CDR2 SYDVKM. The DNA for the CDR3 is TGTGCCAGCAGTGTGGGGCCATCGGACGCTTTCTTT. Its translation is CASSVGPSDAFF. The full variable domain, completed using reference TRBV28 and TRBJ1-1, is DVKVTQSSRYLVKRTGEKVFLECVQDMDHENMFWYRQDPGLGLRLIYFSYDVKMKEKGDIPEGYSVSREKKERFSLILESASTNQTSMYLCASSVGPSDAFFGQGTRLTVV.

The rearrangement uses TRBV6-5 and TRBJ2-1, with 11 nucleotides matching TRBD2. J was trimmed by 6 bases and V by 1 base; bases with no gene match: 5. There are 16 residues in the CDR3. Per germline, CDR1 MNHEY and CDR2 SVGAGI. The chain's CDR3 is CASSYYLAGGVNEQFF. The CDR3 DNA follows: TGTGCCAGCAGTTACTACCTAGCGGGGGGAGTCAATGAGCAGTTCTTC.

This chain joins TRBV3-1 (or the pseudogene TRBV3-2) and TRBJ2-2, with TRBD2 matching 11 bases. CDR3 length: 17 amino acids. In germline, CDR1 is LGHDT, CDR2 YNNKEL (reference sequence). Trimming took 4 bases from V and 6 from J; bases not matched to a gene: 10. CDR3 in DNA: TGTGCCAGCAGCCCCCCTTTAGCGGGAGGGCCAGCCGGGGAGCTGTTTTTT. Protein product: CASSPPLAGGPAGELFF.

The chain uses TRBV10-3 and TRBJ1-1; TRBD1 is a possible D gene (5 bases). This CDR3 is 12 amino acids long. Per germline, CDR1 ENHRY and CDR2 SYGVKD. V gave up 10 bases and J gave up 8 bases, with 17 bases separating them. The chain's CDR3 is CASEFRQGEAFF. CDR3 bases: TGTGCCAGCGAGTTTCGGCAGGGAGAAGCTTTCTTT.

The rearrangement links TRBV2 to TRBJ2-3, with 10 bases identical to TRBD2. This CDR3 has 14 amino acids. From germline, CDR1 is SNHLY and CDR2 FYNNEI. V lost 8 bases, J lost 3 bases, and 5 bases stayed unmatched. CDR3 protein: CASWEGLATDTQYF. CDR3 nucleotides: TGTGCCAGCTGGGAGGGACTAGCGACAGATACGCAGTATTTT.

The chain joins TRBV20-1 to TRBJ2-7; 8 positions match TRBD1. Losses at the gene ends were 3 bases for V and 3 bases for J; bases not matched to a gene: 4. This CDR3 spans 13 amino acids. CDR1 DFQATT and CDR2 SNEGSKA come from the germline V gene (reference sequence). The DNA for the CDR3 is TGCAGTGCTAGTGCAGGGGGCGGCTACGAGCAGTACTTC. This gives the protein CSASAGGGYEQYF.

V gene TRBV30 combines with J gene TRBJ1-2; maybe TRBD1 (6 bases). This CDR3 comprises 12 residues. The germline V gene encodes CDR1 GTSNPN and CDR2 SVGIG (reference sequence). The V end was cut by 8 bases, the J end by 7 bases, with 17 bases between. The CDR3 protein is CARPTYRVGYTF. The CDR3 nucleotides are TGTGCCCGTCCCACTTACAGGGTTGGCTACACCTTC.

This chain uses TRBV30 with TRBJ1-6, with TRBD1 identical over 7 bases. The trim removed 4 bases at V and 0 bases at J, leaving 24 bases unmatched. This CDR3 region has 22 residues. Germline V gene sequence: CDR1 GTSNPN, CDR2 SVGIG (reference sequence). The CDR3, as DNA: TGTGCCTGGAATGGACAGGAACACCTAGCCCTAATCGGAGTCTCCTATAATTCACCCCTCCACTTT. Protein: CAWNGQEHLALIGVSYNSPLHF.

Here the CDR3 reads CASSYSVWGESIDTQYF. In DNA form, the CDR3 reads TGTGCCAGCAGTTACTCGGTTTGGGGGGAGTCGATAGATACGCAGTATTTT. This sequence joins TRBV6-2 or TRBV6-3 and TRBJ2-3, with D perhaps TRBD2 (6 bases). This CDR3 has 17 residues. Between the trimmed V and J ends, which lost 0 bases and 5 bases, there was a span of 18 bases. From germline, CDR1 is MNHEY and CDR2 SVGEGT.